Here is one T cell receptor (beta chain) with its context. Its matching antigen is unknown. Germline V CDR1 and CDR2: MNHNS, SASEGT. The length of the CDR3 is 11 residues. The entry originates in a study of cytomegalovirus exposure and HLA in healthy donors. Study-level findings and limits: Follow-up analysis later connected one missense variant in DCLRE1C with trimming of TCR beta V- and J-genes. A few V segments could not be told apart, such as TRBV6-2 and TRBV6-3, and were left out. The classifier, whose performance was assessed in both the original and validation cohorts, reportedly diagnosed cytomegalovirus status with high specificity and sensitivity.

PCR amplification relied on 60 Vbeta primers (plus 13 Jbeta primers). Profiling relied on immunoSEQ multiplex PCR, and the TCRdb table lists in-frame clones only, not all of them. The sample shows approximately 190,000 clones, around 90% of them seen only once. The chain recombines TRBV6-1 with TRBJ2-5; D is uncertain. The end of the DNA fits TRBJ2-7 better, so the J call may be wrong. The source material was PBMCs. The TCR sequence derives from a boy aged 2 to 10 in good health and CMV-seronegative. The chain's CDR3 is CASSARYEQYF. CDR3 sequence (DNA): TGTGCCAGCAGTGCTAGGTACGAGCAGTACTTC.